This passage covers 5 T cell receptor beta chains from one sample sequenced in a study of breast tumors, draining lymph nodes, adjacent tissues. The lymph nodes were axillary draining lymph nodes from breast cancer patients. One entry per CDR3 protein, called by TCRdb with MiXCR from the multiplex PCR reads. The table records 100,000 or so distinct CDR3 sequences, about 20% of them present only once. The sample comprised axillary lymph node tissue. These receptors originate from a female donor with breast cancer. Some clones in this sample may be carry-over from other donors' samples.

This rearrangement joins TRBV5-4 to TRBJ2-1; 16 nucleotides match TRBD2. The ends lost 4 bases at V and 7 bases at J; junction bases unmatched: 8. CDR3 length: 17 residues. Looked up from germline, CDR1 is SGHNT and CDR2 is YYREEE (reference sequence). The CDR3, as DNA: TGTGCCAGCAGCATCGGGACTAGCGGGGGGGCCAGGAATGAGCAGTTCTTC. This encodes CASSIGTSGGARNEQFF.

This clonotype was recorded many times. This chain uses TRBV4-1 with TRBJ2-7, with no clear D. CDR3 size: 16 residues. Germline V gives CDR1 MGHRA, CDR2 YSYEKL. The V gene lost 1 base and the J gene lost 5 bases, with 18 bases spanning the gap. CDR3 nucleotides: TGCGCCAGCAGCCAAGTTATCGGTACTCTTTTCCACGAGCAGTACTTC. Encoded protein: CASSQVIGTLFHEQYF.

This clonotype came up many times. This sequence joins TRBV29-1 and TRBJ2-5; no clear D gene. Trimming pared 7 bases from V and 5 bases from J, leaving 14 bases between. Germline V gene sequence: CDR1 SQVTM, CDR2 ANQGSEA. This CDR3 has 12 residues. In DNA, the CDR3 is TGCAGCGCCCCCGGGTTGTGGGAGACCCAGTACTTC. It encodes CSAPGLWETQYF.

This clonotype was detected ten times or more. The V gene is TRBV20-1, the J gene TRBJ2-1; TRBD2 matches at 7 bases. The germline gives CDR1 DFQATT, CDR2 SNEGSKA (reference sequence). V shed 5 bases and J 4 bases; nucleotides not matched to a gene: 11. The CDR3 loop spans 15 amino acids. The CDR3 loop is CSAANAGEVYNEQFF. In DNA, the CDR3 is TGCAGTGCTGCTAACGCGGGAGAAGTTTACAATGAGCAGTTCTTC.

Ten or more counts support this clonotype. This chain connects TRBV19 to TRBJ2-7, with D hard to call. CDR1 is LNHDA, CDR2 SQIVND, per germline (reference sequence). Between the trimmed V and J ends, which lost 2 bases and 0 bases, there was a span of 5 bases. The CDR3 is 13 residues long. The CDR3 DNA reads TGTGCCAGTAGTATAAGGGTCTCCTACGAGCAGTACTTC. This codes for CASSIRVSYEQYF.